These 6 T cell receptor beta chains were sequenced from one sample in a study of blood T cell repertoires in COVID-19 (dated by TCRdb to between 2020 and 2021). Library creation used the immunoSEQ multiplex PCR assay. This immuneACCESS table, as held by TCRdb, lists in-frame sequences with V and J called but not all clones. Of the missing ones, under half trace to an unresolved V gene in checked studies; the others have no known cause. A total of more than 300,000 clones appear in this sample, 80% to 85% of them only once. The ten largest clones represent around 5% of the sample. Material: PBMCs or T cells enriched from blood (not recorded which). The receptors were gathered from a woman between 50 and 59 years old who had recovered from COVID-19.

This clone has a single count. One end of the junction is discordant with germline, which a read error may explain. The J gene is TRBJ1-1, the V gene TRBV10-3, with 9 bases aligning to TRBD1. This CDR3 comprises 14 residues. Germline V gives CDR1 ENHRY, CDR2 SYGVKD. In DNA, the CDR3 is TGTGCCATCAGGTCCGGACAGGGGAACCCTGAAGCTTTCTTT. This encodes CAIRSGQGNPEAFF.

V usage is TRBV18 and J usage is TRBJ1-2; 8 bases are a match to TRBD1. The CDR3 has 14 residues. The V segment lost 3 bases and the J segment 3 bases; nucleotides outside the gene matches: 3. Germline lookup yields CDR1 KGHSH and CDR2 LQKENI. CDR3 region: CASSPQGAHYGYTF. In nucleotides, the CDR3 is TGTGCCAGCTCACCTCAGGGGGCGCACTATGGCTACACCTTC.

The chain links TRBV4-1 to TRBJ1-2; possible D gene TRBD1, 6 bases. CDR1 is MGHRA and CDR2 is YSYEKL in the germline V gene. V was pared by 1 base and J by 5 bases, with 14 bases between. The CDR3 is 15 amino acids. The chain's CDR3 is CASSQATGGPYGYTF. DNA of the CDR3: TGCGCCAGCAGCCAAGCGACAGGAGGACCTTATGGCTACACCTTC.

The V gene is TRBV5-1, the J gene TRBJ1-1; D is possibly TRBD1 (6 bases). Deletions cut 4 bases from V and 4 bases from J, with 17 bases between. Germline V lookup: CDR1 SGHRS, CDR2 YFSETQ. This CDR3 is 15 amino acids long. The CDR3 DNA is TGCGCCAGCAGCCCCGGCCACAGGGATGGCACTGAAGCTTTCTTT. This sequence encodes CASSPGHRDGTEAFF.

The chain carries TRBV30 and TRBJ1-2, with 10 bases fitting TRBD1. The CDR3 has 15 amino acids. The V and J ends lost 2 bases and 4 bases, in that order; junction bases with no gene match: 7. Germline-derived CDR1 and CDR2 are GTSNPN and SVGIG (reference sequence). The CDR3 reads CAWSPKTGGGYGYTF. Here the CDR3 DNA reads TGTGCCTGGAGTCCGAAGACAGGGGGCGGCTATGGCTACACCTTC.

CDR3 in DNA: TGTGCCAGCAGCATCGGGGGAGAGACCCAGTACTTC. It specifies CASSIGGETQYF. This chain joins TRBV11-3 and TRBJ2-5; a possible D gene is TRBD2 (6 bases). The CDR3 loop spans 12 amino acids. Germline V CDR1 and CDR2: SGHNT, YENEEA. V was trimmed by 5 bases and J by 4 bases, leaving 8 bases between them.